The present T cell receptor beta chain was sequenced within a study of OX40 agonist ivuxolimab in advanced cancers. Study-level background: Patients in the trial were receiving intravenous ivuxolimab every 2 weeks, at doses of 0.01 to 10 mg/kg. Males comprised about 84% of the group, whose mean age was approximately 61 years (range 23 to 79).

The table came from immunoSEQ multiplex PCR; TCRdb's copy has only in-frame clones and leaves some out. The table records roughly 42,000 clones, 86% of them present only once. Germline values: CDR1 MGHDK, CDR2 SYGVNS. The CDR3 sequence is 12 residues long. Trimming took off 2 bases at V and 9 bases at J, with 8 bases between the two ends. Sample: CD4+ or CD8+ T cells sorted from blood, taken in a trial of the OX40 agonist ivuxolimab. V gene TRBV25-1 combines with J gene TRBJ1-5; possibly TRBD1 for D (5 bases). The clonotype comes from an adult with an advanced solid tumor such as melanoma, head and neck, liver or kidney cancer. The CDR3 is CASSENGGPQHF. The CDR3 DNA is TGTGCCAGCAGTGAAAACGGGGGGCCCCAGCATTTT.